This note documents a single T cell receptor (beta chain) sequence. Its antigen is not identified. This sample is part of a study of shared clonotypes between healthy human individuals. About the research overall: Three plates were used per donor for CD4 naive, three for CD4 memory, two for CD8 naive and one for CD8 memory. General study results and limits: Across a handful of donors, naive CD4 shared around 5.4%, naive CD8 more than 3%, memory CD4 roughly 2.5%, memory CD8 0.4% to 0.5%. Sample collection involved blood only; tissue repertoires are likely different. An effect of sequencing depth on clonotype sharing among donors was expected.

TCRdb's table, derived via immunoSEQ multiplex PCR, lists solely in-frame clones and lacks some. The repertoire includes about a million clones, 77% of them detected once, and approximately 0.9% sits in the top ten. CDR1 is SGHTA, CDR2 FQGNSA, per germline. Between the trimmed V and J ends, which lost 2 bases and 2 bases, there was a span of 10 bases. This CDR3 has 15 residues. Specimen: memory CD4+ T cells from PBMCs. The subset denotes: CD45RA-negative fraction. V and J are TRBV7-2 and TRBJ2-1, with D maybe TRBD1 (6 bases). The TCR was taken from a man between 18 and 29 years old in good health. Some clones in this sample may be carry-over from other donors' samples. The CDR3 reads CASSLQTGTYNEQFF. In nucleotides, the CDR3 is TGTGCCAGCAGCTTACAAACAGGGACCTACAATGAGCAGTTCTTC. Together with reference TRBV7-2 and TRBJ2-1, the CDR3 gives the full variable domain: GAGVSQSPSNKVTEKGKDVELRCDPISGHTALYWYRQSLGQGLEFLIYFQGNSAPDKSGLPSDRFSAERTGGSVSTLTIQRTQQEDSAVYLCASSLQTGTYNEQFFGPGTRLTVL.